This entry lists 15 T cell receptor beta chains sequenced from one sample in a study of CD8+CD57+ T cells in acquired aplastic anemia. Flow cytometry had shown expanded CD8+CD57+ cells in the patients chosen for sequencing. TCR beta VDJ and CDR3 were profiled, and genomic DNA was the template. MiXCR was run by TCRdb on the reads, yielding one entry per CDR3 protein. The sample has under 250,000 distinct CDR3 sequences; 47% are singletons. Source material: sorted CD4+, CD8+, or CD8+CD57+ T cells (not recorded which) from PBMCs. The receptor source for this set is a human donor with aplastic anemia.

This clonotype was counted ten times or more. The chain joins TRBV7-8 to TRBJ2-2, with D hard to call. CDR1 and CDR2 (germline): SGHVS, FQNEAQ. The length of the CDR3 is 15 residues. V was cut by 4 bases and J by 4 bases, with 13 bases left in between. The CDR3 is CASSSRFRGTGELFF. CDR3 DNA: TGTGCCAGCAGCTCCCGGTTCCGTGGCACCGGGGAGCTGTTTTTT.

This clonotype was seen ten or more times. This chain joins TRBV4-2 and TRBJ2-7; tentatively, D is TRBD1 (6 bases). This CDR3 spans 16 amino acids. V lost 0 bases and J 6 bases, leaving 18 bases between the germline ends. Germline CDR1 and CDR2: LGHNA and YNFKEQ. CDR3 bases: TGTGCCAGCAGCCAAGATTCGTCCAGGGGAAAGGTCGAGCAGTACTTC. Translating gives CASSQDSSRGKVEQYF.

The sample holds many counts of this clonotype. J is TRBJ1-4 and V is TRBV13, with D uncertain. V was clipped by 5 bases and J by 7 bases, with 11 bases between them. The CDR3 sequence is 13 residues long. Germline loops: CDR1 PRHDT, CDR2 FYEKMQ (reference sequence). The CDR3 sequence: CASSRLRGEKLFF. For the CDR3, the DNA is TGTGCCAGCAGCCGACTACGGGGTGAAAAACTGTTTTTT.

The chain links TRBV25-1 to TRBJ2-3; D could derive from TRBD1 or TRBD2 (6 bases each). This CDR3 has 14 residues. CDR1 and CDR2 from the germline V gene are MGHDK and SYGVNS. V shed 1 base and J shed 6 bases, with 11 bases lying between them. In DNA, the CDR3 is TGTGCCAGCAGTGAATTGGGGGGCGTGGATACGCAGTATTTT. Its protein is CASSELGGVDTQYF. Using reference TRBV25-1 and TRBJ2-3 for the parts outside the CDR3, the full variable domain is EADIYQTPRYLVIGTGKKITLECSQTMGHDKMYWYQQDPGMELHLIHYSYGVNSTEKGDLSSESTVSRIRTEHFPLTLESARPSHTSQYLCASSELGGVDTQYFGPGTRLTVL.

This clonotype was counted between two and nine times. J is TRBJ2-7 and V is TRBV7-9; TRBD2 is a possible D gene (6 bases). Germline lookup yields CDR1 SEHNR and CDR2 FQNEAQ (reference sequence). The CDR3 sequence is 12 residues long. Trimming cost V 1 base and J 6 bases, with 7 bases left between them. The CDR3: CASSLVGSEQYF. The CDR3 DNA follows: TGTGCCAGCAGCTTAGTCGGGAGCGAGCAGTACTTC.

This clonotype has ten or more counts. The genes are TRBV20-1 and TRBJ1-2, with no clear D. Germline V gene sequence: CDR1 DFQATT, CDR2 SNEGSKA (reference sequence). The CDR3 spans 13 residues. The V end was cut by 4 bases, the J end by 5 bases, with 14 bases between. In DNA form, the CDR3 reads TGCAGTGCTAAAGGCCCGACCGATTATGGCTACACCTTC. It yields the protein CSAKGPTDYGYTF.

This chain uses TRBV20-1 with TRBJ2-5; D uncertain. The germline CDR1 and CDR2 sequences are DFQATT and SNEGSKA (reference sequence). V was cut by 4 bases and J by 3 bases, with 6 bases left in between. The CDR3 runs 11 residues. CDR3 amino acids: CSANREETQYF. The CDR3 DNA reads TGCAGTGCTAACCGGGAAGAGACCCAGTACTTC.

In DNA, the CDR3 is TGTGCCAGCAGTGAAATGGGGGCAGGGGAGCAGTACTTC. Translated, it gives CASSEMGAGEQYF. The chain is built from TRBV2 and TRBJ2-7; a possible D gene is TRBD1 (6 bases). This CDR3 region has 13 residues. Looked up from germline, CDR1 is SNHLY and CDR2 is FYNNEI. The V and J ends lost 2 bases and 7 bases respectively, with 12 bases between them.

This clonotype was detected only a few times. The rearrangement links TRBV2 to TRBJ2-7; 7 nucleotides align to TRBD1. V shed 8 bases, J shed 6 bases, and the junction held 13 bases outside the gene matches. Germline V gene data show CDR1 as SNHLY and CDR2 as FYNNEI. The CDR3 covers 14 residues. This CDR3 is CASGSRQGVSEQYV. The CDR3 DNA reads TGTGCCAGCGGTTCAAGACAGGGAGTCTCCGAGCAGTACGTC.

This clonotype was counted at least ten times. The chain combines TRBV9 with TRBJ2-7, with D perhaps matching TRBD2 (5 bases). From germline, CDR1 is SGDLS and CDR2 YYNGEE. This CDR3 has 13 amino acids. Trimming removed 0 bases at V and 2 bases at J, with 6 bases between. The CDR3 DNA reads as TGTGCCAGCAGCGTAGACGGGACCTACGAGCAGTACTTC. It specifies CASSVDGTYEQYF.

This chain joins TRBV11-1 and TRBJ1-4; 8 nucleotides align to TRBD1. The CDR3 length is 12 residues. The V and J ends lost 5 bases and 16 bases, in that order; junction bases with no gene match: 9. Per germline, CDR1 SGHAT and CDR2 FQDESV (reference sequence). CDR3 in DNA: TGTGCCAGCAGCGCGGGGACAGGTCGAAAGTTTTTT. Its protein is CASSAGTGRKFF. The full variable domain, its missing parts supplied by reference TRBV11-1 and TRBJ1-4, is EAEVAQSPRYKITEKSQAVAFWCDPISGHATLYWYRQILGQGPELLVQFQDESVVDDSQLPKDRFSAERLKGVDSTLKIQPAELGDSAMYLCASSAGTGRKFFGSGTQLSVL.

This clonotype showed up just a few times. The gene calls are TRBV30 and TRBJ1-2; D possibly corresponds to TRBD1 (6 bases). CDR3 length: 11 residues. The V gene lost 7 bases and the J gene lost 5 bases, with 11 bases spanning the gap. CDR1 and CDR2 (germline): GTSNPN, SVGIG (reference sequence). Here the CDR3 reads CAYYREYGYTF. DNA of the CDR3: TGTGCCTATTACAGGGAGTATGGCTACACCTTC.

Many counts were recorded for this clonotype. This chain links TRBV20-1 with TRBJ2-3; unclear D gene. The germline V gene encodes CDR1 DFQATT and CDR2 SNEGSKA (reference sequence). The CDR3 consists of 13 residues. V lost 0 bases, J lost 2 bases, and 6 bases lay in between. CDR3 coding DNA: TGCAGTGCTAGAGATCTCCCCACAGATACGCAGTATTTT. This sequence encodes CSARDLPTDTQYF.

This chain joins TRBV10-3 and TRBJ1-2; D is undetermined. This CDR3 comprises 12 residues. CDR1 is ENHRY and CDR2 is SYGVKD in the germline V gene. V was cut by 5 bases and J by 5 bases, with 9 bases left in between. CDR3 sequence: CAISSTGYGYTF. DNA of the CDR3: TGTGCCATCAGTAGTACGGGGTATGGCTACACCTTC.

The genes are TRBV19 and TRBJ2-5; tentative D call: TRBD1 (6 bases). The ends were cut back, 10 bases at V and 5 bases at J, with 17 bases in the middle. The CDR3 spans 13 residues. Germline CDR1 is LNHDA and CDR2 is SQIVND (reference sequence). The CDR3 DNA reads TGTGCCACCACGACAGGTTCGGGTGAGACCCAGTACTTC. Translated: CATTTGSGETQYF.